These T cell receptor delta chains were read from a single sample in a study of delta chains in infants with herpesvirus infections. TCRdb called clones anew from the RT-PCR reads with CATT. The sample includes 950 to 1,500 delta-chain clones, almost 30% seen only once; the top ten take about 6.6%. This material consisted of peripheral blood, taken at time point 1 of longitudinal follow-up. These receptors all stem from a human donor who was a Ugandan infant, either HIV-exposed or HIV-unexposed (not recorded which). CDR3s include the opening cysteine and the closing phenylalanine or tryptophan. Each record gives: CDR3 DNA, CDR3 protein, J gene, V gene, clone size, D gene. The D gene is left open where the match is weak. Part of the rows lack a size; the others show once, few, many or a class for expanded clones.

CDR3 DNA: TGTGCTCTTGGGGGAGCTCCATGGGGGACCGCCTTGTACACCGATAAACTCATCTTT
CDR3 protein: CALGGAPWGTALYTDKLIF
J gene: TRDJ1
V gene: TRDV1
clone size: NA
D gene: TRDD3

CDR3 DNA: TGTGCTCTTGGGGAGGGCTCAAAGTACACCGATAAACTCATCTTT
CDR3 protein: CALGEGSKYTDKLIF
J gene: TRDJ1
V gene: TRDV1
clone size: few
D gene: NA

CDR3 DNA: TGTGCTCTTGGGGAAAAGTCCGCGGCTGGGTTCCCGCGTACTGTGGGGGAACTCATCTTT
CDR3 protein: CALGEKSAAGFPRTVGELIF
J gene: TRDJ1
V gene: TRDV1
clone size: NA
D gene: NA

CDR3 DNA: TGTGCCTGTGACGATAGTCGTCCCCTTACTGGGGGCACCGATAAACTCATCTTT
CDR3 protein: CACDDSRPLTGGTDKLIF
J gene: TRDJ1
V gene: TRDV2
clone size: large
D gene: TRDD3

CDR3 DNA: TGTGCTCTTGGGGAAAGGGATCGTGGGGATCATAAACTCATCTTT
CDR3 protein: CALGERDRGDHKLIF
J gene: TRDJ1
V gene: TRDV1
clone size: few
D gene: NA

CDR3 DNA: TGTGCTCTTGGGGAAAATTTTGGCCTCTCCTCGTCAACTTATATCGATAAACTCATCTTT
CDR3 protein: CALGENFGLSSSTYIDKLIF
J gene: TRDJ1
V gene: TRDV1
clone size: NA
D gene: NA

CDR3 DNA: TGTGCTCTTGGGGAACTGCGTCTATACGGGGACCTTACTGGGGGATTTTCTCGGGCGACAGCACAACTCTTCTTT
CDR3 protein: CALGELRLYGDLTGGFSRATAQLFF
J gene: TRDJ2
V gene: TRDV1
clone size: medium-sized
D gene: TRDD3

CDR3 DNA: TGTGCTCTTGGGGCCGGGATGGCTAAGCTCTTCTTT
CDR3 protein: CALGAGMAKLFF
J gene: TRDJ2
V gene: TRDV1
clone size: large
D gene: NA

CDR3 DNA: TGTGCTCTTGGGGAACTTGAGCTCCTCGTACTGGGGGTTTTGACAGCACAACTCTTCTTT
CDR3 protein: CALGELELLVLGVLTAQLFF
J gene: TRDJ2
V gene: TRDV1
clone size: large
D gene: TRDD3

CDR3 DNA: TGTGCTCTTGGGCCACCCCATGACCTACTGGGGGATCTCGATAAACTCATCTTT
CDR3 protein: CALGPPHDLLGDLDKLIF
J gene: TRDJ1
V gene: TRDV1
clone size: large
D gene: TRDD3

CDR3 DNA: TGTGCTCTTGGGGAACTCCCTTCCTACAAAGTACTGGGGGATCTAGGGTACACCGATAAACTCATCTTT
CDR3 protein: CALGELPSYKVLGDLGYTDKLIF
J gene: TRDJ1
V gene: TRDV1
clone size: NA
D gene: NA

CDR3 DNA: TGTGCCTATACTACACTGGGGGATCCCGACACCGATAAACTCATCTTT
CDR3 protein: CAYTTLGDPDTDKLIF
J gene: TRDJ1
V gene: TRDV3
clone size: medium-sized
D gene: TRDD3

CDR3 DNA: TGTGCTCTTGGGGAAGGTCAGAGGATAGGGGCCGATAAACTCATCTTT
CDR3 protein: CALGEGQRIGADKLIF
J gene: TRDJ1
V gene: TRDV1
clone size: NA
D gene: NA

CDR3 DNA: TGTGCCTGTGACGGTCTGGGGGATACGGCCTCCTGGGACACCCGACAGATGTTTTTC
CDR3 protein: CACDGLGDTASWDTRQMFF
J gene: TRDJ3
V gene: TRDV2
clone size: NA
D gene: TRDD3

CDR3 DNA: TGTGCTCTTGGGAAGGCCTTCCTCGTACTGGGGATCCAGTACACCGATAAACTCATCTTT
CDR3 protein: CALGKAFLVLGIQYTDKLIF
J gene: TRDJ1
V gene: TRDV1
clone size: large
D gene: NA

CDR3 DNA: TGTGCTCTTGGGGAAGGCAACCCTTCCTACATGTTCGACCTGGGGGATACGTACACCGATAAACTCATCTTT
CDR3 protein: CALGEGNPSYMFDLGDTYTDKLIF
J gene: TRDJ1
V gene: TRDV1
clone size: NA
D gene: TRDD3

CDR3 DNA: TGTGCTCTTGGGGAAATCCCCACCGAGTCTTACACCGATAAACTCATCTTT
CDR3 protein: CALGEIPTESYTDKLIF
J gene: TRDJ1
V gene: TRDV1
clone size: NA
D gene: NA

CDR3 DNA: TGTGCCTTTATTGCCGTACTGGGGGACATCACCGATAAACTCATCTTT
CDR3 protein: CAFIAVLGDITDKLIF
J gene: TRDJ1
V gene: TRDV3
clone size: NA
D gene: TRDD3

CDR3 DNA: TGTGCTCTTGGGGAACCAATAAAGAGATGGGGATACTACACCGATAAACTCATCTTT
CDR3 protein: CALGEPIKRWGYYTDKLIF
J gene: TRDJ1
V gene: TRDV1
clone size: NA
D gene: TRDD3

CDR3 DNA: TGTGCTCTTGGGGCCCCTGGGAGATACCCGGCACTCATCTTT
CDR3 protein: CALGAPGRYPALIF
J gene: TRDJ1
V gene: TRDV1
clone size: large
D gene: NA

CDR3 DNA: TGTGCTCTTGGGGAACAACCCCATACTGGGGGATACTTATGTTTGACAGCACAACTCTTCTTT
CDR3 protein: CALGEQPHTGGYLCLTAQLFF
J gene: TRDJ2
V gene: TRDV1
clone size: NA
D gene: TRDD3

CDR3 DNA: TGTGCTCTGAGTGAGGGACCTCCTACCAGTACTGGGGGGTTCGATAAACTCATCTTT
CDR3 protein: CALSEGPPTSTGGFDKLIF
J gene: TRDJ1
V gene: TRAV14/DV4
clone size: NA
D gene: TRDD3

CDR3 DNA: TGTGCTCTTGGGGCACCCGACGGCGGGGGATTCCATAAACTCATCTTT
CDR3 protein: CALGAPDGGGFHKLIF
J gene: TRDJ1
V gene: TRDV1
clone size: large
D gene: TRDD3

CDR3 DNA: TGTGCTCTTGGGAAACTGTCGAGGGTACTCCCTTTACTAGCCGATAAACTCATCTTT
CDR3 protein: CALGKLSRVLPLLADKLIF
J gene: TRDJ1
V gene: TRDV1
clone size: NA
D gene: NA

CDR3 DNA: TGTGCTCGTGGGGAACAAGGACCTGACTGGGGGATACGCGGTGTTTGGGAACTCATCTTT
CDR3 protein: CARGEQGPDWGIRGVWELIF
J gene: TRDJ1
V gene: TRDV1
clone size: NA
D gene: TRDD3

CDR3 DNA: TGTGCTCTTGGGGAACGCTTTGAGCCTTTCCGGAACAAGTACACCGATAAACTCATCTTT
CDR3 protein: CALGERFEPFRNKYTDKLIF
J gene: TRDJ1
V gene: TRDV1
clone size: NA
D gene: NA

CDR3 DNA: TGTGCTCTTGGGAAGGGAAAAATTACTGGCCCCCGCGACACCGATAAACTCATCTTT
CDR3 protein: CALGKGKITGPRDTDKLIF
J gene: TRDJ1
V gene: TRDV1
clone size: once
D gene: NA

CDR3 DNA: TGTGCTCTTGGGGATGCTCTACGTCGTTTTACTGGGGGACCCTCGTACACCGATAAACTCATCTTT
CDR3 protein: CALGDALRRFTGGPSYTDKLIF
J gene: TRDJ1
V gene: TRDV1
clone size: NA
D gene: TRDD3

CDR3 DNA: TGTGCTCTTGGGGAATCCGCTAAAGTGGGGGGTACTGGGGGATACGTACCTAAGTACACCGATAAACTCATCTTT
CDR3 protein: CALGESAKVGGTGGYVPKYTDKLIF
J gene: TRDJ1
V gene: TRDV1
clone size: medium-sized
D gene: TRDD3

CDR3 DNA: TGTGCCTGTGACACCGGGGGATACGGATCCTGGGACACCCGACAGATGTTTTTC
CDR3 protein: CACDTGGYGSWDTRQMFF
J gene: TRDJ3
V gene: TRDV2
clone size: large
D gene: TRDD3

CDR3 DNA: TGTGCTCTTGGGAACTTCTTCCTACACATGGGGATACGGGATAAACTCATCTTT
CDR3 protein: CALGNFFLHMGIRDKLIF
J gene: TRDJ1
V gene: TRDV1
clone size: few
D gene: NA

CDR3 DNA: TGTGCTCTTGGGGACCGCCTACTACTGGGGGAACTCATCTTT
CDR3 protein: CALGDRLLLGELIF
J gene: TRDJ1
V gene: TRDV1
clone size: NA
D gene: TRDD3

CDR3 DNA: TGTGCTCTTGGGCAAACCGGGACTGACCCGGGGGATTCGTCTTACACCGATAAACTCATCTTT
CDR3 protein: CALGQTGTDPGDSSYTDKLIF
J gene: TRDJ1
V gene: TRDV1
clone size: large
D gene: TRDD3

CDR3 DNA: TGTGCTCTTGGGGAAATAGGTGGGCTAACCGATAAACTCATCTTT
CDR3 protein: CALGEIGGLTDKLIF
J gene: TRDJ1
V gene: TRDV1
clone size: few
D gene: NA

CDR3 DNA: TGTGCCTTCCCCGACCCTAGGAAGGCCTTCCTCCGACATACTGGGGGATACTCCCATGGCACCGATAAACTCATCTTT
CDR3 protein: CAFPDPRKAFLRHTGGYSHGTDKLIF
J gene: TRDJ1
V gene: TRDV3
clone size: few
D gene: TRDD3

CDR3 DNA: TGTGCCTTTAGTGGGCCCGATGGGGGGACCGATAAACTCATCTTT
CDR3 protein: CAFSGPDGGTDKLIF
J gene: TRDJ1
V gene: TRDV3
clone size: large
D gene: NA

CDR3 DNA: TGTGCTCTTGGGGAACGAGGGGGCCTAAGGAGGTGTAGCACCGATAAACTCATCTTT
CDR3 protein: CALGERGGLRRCSTDKLIF
J gene: TRDJ1
V gene: TRDV1
clone size: few
D gene: NA

CDR3 DNA: TGTGCTCTTGGGGAAGGCCCGAGGACGCCGTACACCGATAAACTCATCTTT
CDR3 protein: CALGEGPRTPYTDKLIF
J gene: TRDJ1
V gene: TRDV1
clone size: NA
D gene: NA

CDR3 DNA: TGTGCTCTTGGGGAACGCCGCCTGGGGGTCCCAACCGATAAACTCATCTTT
CDR3 protein: CALGERRLGVPTDKLIF
J gene: TRDJ1
V gene: TRDV1
clone size: few
D gene: TRDD3

CDR3 DNA: TGTGCCTGTGACACGGTAGGGTCAAGCTCCTGGGACACCCGACAGATGTTTTTC
CDR3 protein: CACDTVGSSSWDTRQMFF
J gene: TRDJ3
V gene: TRDV2
clone size: NA
D gene: NA

CDR3 DNA: TGTGCTCTTGAGGAAGGACTTCACACCGATAAACTCATCTTT
CDR3 protein: CALEEGLHTDKLIF
J gene: TRDJ1
V gene: TRDV1
clone size: NA
D gene: NA

CDR3 DNA: TGTGCCTGTGACACCAGCATCACATTCCCACTGGGGGATTTTACAGCACAACTCTTCTTT
CDR3 protein: CACDTSITFPLGDFTAQLFF
J gene: TRDJ2
V gene: TRDV2
clone size: large
D gene: TRDD3

CDR3 DNA: TGTGCTCTTGGGTCGTTACTGGGGGATAGTTCCACCGATAAACTCATCTTT
CDR3 protein: CALGSLLGDSSTDKLIF
J gene: TRDJ1
V gene: TRDV1
clone size: large
D gene: TRDD3

CDR3 DNA: TGTGCTCTTGGGGAACAGGTTCCTACTCCTCAAAATTTACTGGGGGACTGGATGGCCAGACCACTGATCTTT
CDR3 protein: CALGEQVPTPQNLLGDWMARPLIF
J gene: TRDJ4
V gene: TRDV1
clone size: NA
D gene: TRDD3

CDR3 DNA: TGTGCTCTTGGGGAGCCTACCGTACCCCGTTACTGGGGGACCAATAAACTCATCTTT
CDR3 protein: CALGEPTVPRYWGTNKLIF
J gene: TRDJ1
V gene: TRDV1
clone size: medium-sized
D gene: TRDD3

CDR3 DNA: TGTGCTCTTGGGGCGTATCCTATCTTCTTTACTGGGGGATACGCAGGCGATAAACTCATCTTT
CDR3 protein: CALGAYPIFFTGGYAGDKLIF
J gene: TRDJ1
V gene: TRDV1
clone size: NA
D gene: TRDD3

CDR3 DNA: TGTGCTCTTGGGCACTGGGGGATAGTCACCGATAAACTCATCTTT
CDR3 protein: CALGHWGIVTDKLIF
J gene: TRDJ1
V gene: TRDV1
clone size: few
D gene: TRDD3

CDR3 DNA: TGTGCTCTTGGGGAACTCACACCGCACCCTGATCCGGGGGATAAACTCATCTTT
CDR3 protein: CALGELTPHPDPGDKLIF
J gene: TRDJ1
V gene: TRDV1
clone size: NA
D gene: NA

CDR3 DNA: TGTGCTCTTGGGGACTTTCTCCTGGGGGATACACCCGATAAACTCATCTTT
CDR3 protein: CALGDFLLGDTPDKLIF
J gene: TRDJ1
V gene: TRDV1
clone size: few
D gene: TRDD3

CDR3 DNA: TGTGCTCTTGGGGACCTCCCTACGGGGGATTCCAACACCGATAAACTCATCTTT
CDR3 protein: CALGDLPTGDSNTDKLIF
J gene: TRDJ1
V gene: TRDV1
clone size: large
D gene: TRDD3

CDR3 DNA: TGTGCTGTGGGGCCTTCCTTCGCCCGGGGATACAATTACACCGATAAACTCATCTTT
CDR3 protein: CAVGPSFARGYNYTDKLIF
J gene: TRDJ1
V gene: TRAV38-2/DV8
clone size: large
D gene: NA

CDR3 DNA: TGTGCTCTTGGGGATCCCACCGGTACTGGGTACACCGATAAACTCATCTTT
CDR3 protein: CALGDPTGTGYTDKLIF
J gene: TRDJ1
V gene: TRDV1
clone size: few
D gene: NA

CDR3 DNA: TGTGCCTGTGACACCGGCTGGGGGGCCTACTCCTGGGACACCCGACAGATGTTTTTC
CDR3 protein: CACDTGWGAYSWDTRQMFF
J gene: TRDJ3
V gene: TRDV2
clone size: large
D gene: TRDD3